Sequencing of this T cell receptor beta chain was carried out in a study of CD8+CD57+ T cells in acquired aplastic anemia. V lost 5 bases to trimming and J lost 3 bases, with 18 bases between them. This CDR3 spans 16 amino acids. Germline lookup yields CDR1 SGHTA and CDR2 FQGTGA. Sequencing involved patients with CD8+CD57+ cell expansion previously shown by flow cytometry. Untreated patients provided the blood samples, with no therapy given before sampling. This clonotype came up many times. Genomic DNA, the template, was used for profiling of the TCR beta VDJ and CDR3. TCRdb re-derived calls from the reads in MiXCR, one entry per CDR3 protein. The sample holds a few hundred thousand distinct CDR3 sequences, roughly 53% seen once.

This chain links TRBV7-3 with TRBJ2-3; D is possibly TRBD2 (6 bases). This clonotype was obtained from a human donor with aplastic anemia. Input material: sorted CD4+, CD8+, or CD8+CD57+ T cells (not recorded which) from PBMCs. The CDR3 loop reads CASSLVAGFSTDTQYF. CDR3 nucleotides: TGTGCCAGCAGCCTCGTTGCGGGGTTCTCGACAGATACGCAGTATTTT.